A single sample gave rise to the 14 T cell receptor beta chains below, sequenced in a study of cytomegalovirus exposure and HLA in healthy donors. PCR employed 60 Vbeta and 13 Jbeta primers. Profiling relied on immunoSEQ multiplex PCR, and the TCRdb table lists in-frame clones only, not all of them. The table has around 190,000 clones, around 80% seen once. The sample taken for sequencing was PBMCs. All receptors come from a woman between 35 and 50 years old in good health and CMV-seronegative.

J is TRBJ1-5 and V is TRBV5-6; the D is unclear. Trimming took off 0 bases at V and 6 bases at J, with 7 bases between the two ends. The CDR3 extends over 13 amino acids. The germline gives CDR1 SGHDT, CDR2 YYEEEE. This chain's CDR3 is CASSLGRGQPQHF. CDR3 in DNA: TGTGCCAGCAGCTTGGGGCGCGGTCAGCCCCAGCATTTT.

V is TRBV14 and J is TRBJ2-1; TRBD1 aligns across 7 bases. The length of the CDR3 is 15 residues. The J segment lost 8 bases and the V segment lost 5 bases, leaving 12 bases of the junction unmatched. CDR1 and CDR2 from the germline V gene are SGHDN and FVKESK. CDR3 DNA sequence: TGTGCCAGCAGCGGGGACAGATCGGGACGGGATGAGCAGTTCTTC. Protein: CASSGDRSGRDEQFF. Using reference TRBV14 and TRBJ2-1 for the parts outside the CDR3, the full variable domain is EAGVTQFPSHSVIEKGQTVTLRCDPISGHDNLYWYRRVMGKEIKFLLHFVKESKQDESGMPNNRFLAERTGGTYSTLKVQPAELEDSGVYFCASSGDRSGRDEQFFGPGTRLTVL.

The chain carries TRBV9 and TRBJ2-4; D is possibly TRBD2 (6 bases). The ends were cut back, 3 bases at V and 8 bases at J, with 15 bases in the middle. Germline V gives CDR1 SGDLS, CDR2 YYNGEE. CDR3 length: 14 amino acids. The CDR3 nucleotides read TGTGCCAGCAGCGCCGGGGTAGCGGCAGACATTCAGTACTTC. It yields the protein CASSAGVAADIQYF.

The CDR3 DNA reads as TGCGCCAGCAGCCAAGAGGAGGCGCCCTATTACGAGCAGTACTTC. Amino acid sequence: CASSQEEAPYYEQYF. This rearrangement joins TRBV4-3 to TRBJ2-5; D is possibly TRBD2 (5 bases). The assigned J gene may be wrong: the sequence end matches TRBJ2-7 better. The length of the CDR3 is 15 residues. Germline V CDR1 and CDR2: LGHNA, YSLEER.

V usage is TRBV27 and J usage is TRBJ2-3; D is undetermined. CDR3 length equals 17 residues. The germline CDR1 and CDR2 sequences are MNHEY and SMNVEV (reference sequence). V lost 5 bases to trimming and J lost 0 bases, with 18 bases between them. CDR3 nucleotides: TGTGCCAGCAGTCCGCGCCCCAAGTCCACTAGCACAGATACGCAGTATTTT. Its protein is CASSPRPKSTSTDTQYF.

A few counts support this clone. The chain employs TRBV30 and TRBJ2-3; 10 positions agree with TRBD2. This CDR3 is built from 13 residues. Germline V gives CDR1 GTSNPN, CDR2 SVGIG (reference sequence). DNA of the CDR3: TGTGCAAGGCTAGCGGGAGATGGTGATACGCAGTATTTT. The encoded protein is CARLAGDGDTQYF.

This chain joins TRBV4-1 and TRBJ2-5; TRBD2 aligns across 16 bases. The CDR3 length is 17 residues. V was pared by 1 base and J by 2 bases, with 1 base of the junction left unmatched. CDR1 MGHRA and CDR2 YSYEKL come from the germline V gene. CDR3 nucleotide sequence: TGCGCCAGCAGCCAAGGGGGACTAGCGGGAGGGCAAGAGACCCAGTACTTC. This translates into CASSQGGLAGGQETQYF.

This rearrangement joins TRBV6-1 to TRBJ1-2; TRBD1 agrees at 7 bases. With V trimmed by 2 bases and J by 8 bases, 17 bases remained unmatched. The V gene's germline CDR1 is MNHNS and CDR2 SASEGT. This CDR3 has 17 amino acids. The CDR3 spells CASSEFLRATGTEGYTF. The CDR3 nucleotides are TGTGCCAGCAGTGAATTTTTGAGGGCGACAGGGACGGAGGGCTACACCTTC.

This rearrangement joins TRBV11-3 to TRBJ2-1, with 9 bases fitting TRBD1. V trimming: 4 bases; J trimming: 9 bases; junction bases outside the gene matches: 7. The CDR3 totals 14 residues. Germline V gene sequence: CDR1 SGHNT, CDR2 YENEEA. The CDR3 sequence is CASSYRDRVAEQFF. CDR3 sequence (DNA): TGTGCCAGCAGCTACAGGGACAGGGTTGCTGAGCAGTTCTTC.

This chain connects TRBV7-2 to TRBJ2-2, with D possibly being TRBD2 (5 bases). This CDR3 is 16 amino acids long. Trimming removed 5 bases at V and 0 bases at J, with 13 bases between. The germline V gene has CDR1 SGHTA and CDR2 FQGNSA. Written as DNA, the CDR3 is TGTGCCAGCAGCCCCCTGTTGGGAGCGAACACCGGGGAGCTGTTTTTT. Amino acids: CASSPLLGANTGELFF. The whole variable domain, filled in from reference TRBV7-2 and TRBJ2-2, reads GAGVSQSPSNKVTEKGKDVELRCDPISGHTALYWYRQSLGQGLEFLIYFQGNSAPDKSGLPSDRFSAERTGGSVSTLTIQRTQQEDSAVYLCASSPLLGANTGELFFGEGSRLTVL.

The chain couples TRBV11-3 to TRBJ2-7; TRBD2 agrees at 15 bases. After removal of 5 bases from V and 6 bases from J, the junction contained 11 bases not matched to a gene. The CDR3 is 17 amino acids. Per the germline V gene, CDR1 is SGHNT and CDR2 is YENEEA. DNA of the CDR3: TGTGCCAGCAGCCAAGGACTAGCGGGAGGGCTAGGAATCGAGCAGTACTTC. Protein: CASSQGLAGGLGIEQYF.

V is TRBV6-5 and J is TRBJ1-2; 7 bases agree with TRBD1. The CDR3 contains 14 residues. CDR1 is MNHEY, CDR2 SVGAGI, per germline. The V segment lost 5 bases and the J segment 2 bases; nucleotides outside the gene matches: 5. Written as DNA, the CDR3 is TGTGCCAGCAGTGGGACAGACAAAAACTATGGCTACACCTTC. Its translation: CASSGTDKNYGYTF.

The chain links TRBV30 to TRBJ1-2; D might be TRBD1 (5 bases). The V gene's germline CDR1 is GTSNPN and CDR2 SVGIG (reference sequence). The CDR3 is 13 residues long. Trimming cost V 1 base and J 5 bases, with 11 bases left between them. In DNA, the CDR3 is TGTGCCTGGAGTGAGGCCAGGGAATATGGCTACACCTTC. Protein sequence: CAWSEAREYGYTF.

There are a few counts of this clone. The gene calls are TRBV9 and TRBJ2-1; no definite D call. Germline values: CDR1 SGDLS, CDR2 YYNGEE. The CDR3 contains 13 residues. The V gene lost 2 bases and the J gene lost 7 bases, with 10 bases spanning the gap. Here the CDR3 reads CASSVSAVNEQFF. Written as DNA, the CDR3 is TGTGCCAGCAGCGTTTCTGCGGTAAATGAGCAGTTCTTC. The entire variable domain, with the rest obtained from reference TRBV9 and TRBJ2-1, is as follows: DSGVTQTPKHLITATGQRVTLRCSPRSGDLSVYWYQQSLDQGLQFLIQYYNGEERAKGNILERFSAQQFPDLHSELNLSSLELGDSALYFCASSVSAVNEQFFGPGTRLTVL.